The source of this TCR beta chain is a study of shared clonotypes between healthy human individuals. Method: immunoSEQ multiplex PCR; TCRdb's copy keeps in-frame clones and lacks some. The sample carries approximately 1.5 million clones, 95% to 99% recorded once. This sequence originates from a man aged 25-45 years in good health. Input material: naive CD4+ T cells sorted from blood. Specified subset: CD45RA+ positively selected.

The CDR3 here is CASSPHVQGLGVQYF. The CDR3 DNA reads as TGTGCCAGCAGCCCTCACGTCCAAGGCCTGGGGGTCCAGTACTTC. The V gene is TRBV9, the J gene TRBJ2-5; D tentatively fits TRBD1 or TRBD2 (5 bases each). This CDR3 has 15 amino acids. Germline assignment: CDR1 SGDLS and CDR2 YYNGEE. The V and J ends lost 4 bases and 10 bases respectively, with 23 bases between them.